This T cell receptor beta chain was sequenced for a study of T cells after yellow fever vaccination. Overall study: The fractions with low cell numbers were processed using SMART-Seq v4 Ultra Low Input. Study results and caveats: Re-detected after boosting: most primary clones, 95% to 98% of CD4 and about 89% of CD8. Any FACS-sorted repertoire could hold abundant clonotypes that contaminate it from the bulk population.

They built TCR cDNA with 5'RACE template switching, a step that put in a universal primer site and UMIs. Each CDR3 protein is one row after TCRdb ran MiXCR on the 5' RACE reads. The data hold about 310,000 distinct CDR3 sequences, with around 3.6% observed a single time. The table lists this clonotype with many counts. The antigen is not known. The receptor's source is a man in his late teens or twenties who received the YFV17D yellow fever vaccine. The material sequenced was PBMCs, taken on the day of the yellow fever booster vaccination.

CDR3: CASSARDPHGYTF. In nucleotides, the CDR3 is TGTGCCAGCAGCGCGCGCGATCCCCATGGCTACACCTTC. This chain uses TRBV7-9 with TRBJ1-2; unclear D gene. Germline loops: CDR1 SEHNR, CDR2 FQNEAQ (reference sequence). The CDR3 totals 13 residues. Trimming cost V 5 bases and J 6 bases, with 13 bases left between them.